These 20 T cell receptor beta chains originate from one sample sequenced in a study of cytomegalovirus exposure and HLA in healthy donors. With 60 Vbeta and 13 Jbeta primers, the PCR was carried out. Data came from immunoSEQ multiplex PCR; TCRdb stores just in-frame clones and leaves some out. The table shows approximately 250,000 clones, with about 77% occurring only once. Sequenced sample: PBMCs. These receptors were collected from a boy between 10 and 17 years old in good health and CMV-seronegative.

This chain joins TRBV5-1 and TRBJ2-1; D is possibly TRBD2 (5 bases). Germline V CDR1 and CDR2: SGHRS, YFSETQ. This CDR3 is built from 15 residues. V was trimmed by 0 bases and J by 6 bases, leaving 13 bases between them. This CDR3 reads CASSLGLQGGNEQFF. The CDR3 DNA is TGCGCCAGCAGCTTGGGCCTGCAAGGAGGCAATGAGCAGTTCTTC.

The V call is TRBV5-1, the J call TRBJ1-1, with D hard to call. Germline CDR1 is SGHRS and CDR2 is YFSETQ. V lost 0 bases and J 6 bases, leaving 9 bases between the germline ends. The CDR3 has 13 amino acids. The CDR3 is CASSLGGESEAFF. The CDR3 DNA reads TGCGCCAGCAGCTTGGGCGGAGAGTCTGAAGCTTTCTTT. Together with reference TRBV5-1 and TRBJ1-1, the CDR3 gives the full variable domain: KAGVTQTPRYLIKTRGQQVTLSCSPISGHRSVSWYQQTPGQGLQFLFEYFSETQRNKGNFPGRFSGRQFSNSRSEMNVSTLELGDSALYLCASSLGGESEAFFGQGTRLTVV.

The table lists this clone with a count of one. The rearrangement joins TRBV6-4 to TRBJ1-6; D is possibly TRBD1 (6 bases). The V gene lost 6 bases and the J gene lost 4 bases, with 13 bases spanning the gap. The CDR3 covers 15 residues. The germline gives CDR1 MRHNA, CDR2 SNTAGT. CDR3 nucleotides: TGTGCCAGCAGAGCGGGACACTCTTATAATTCACCCCTCCACTTT. It encodes CASRAGHSYNSPLHF.

The chain is built from TRBV5-6 and TRBJ1-5, with D perhaps matching TRBD1 (5 bases). V lost 4 bases and J lost 5, with 16 bases in between. The CDR3 has 15 residues. Germline V gives CDR1 SGHDT, CDR2 YYEEEE. CDR3 in DNA: TGTGCCAGCAGCCTTGGGGGGGGTGGTCATCAGCCCCAGCATTTT. Translated: CASSLGGGGHQPQHF.

This chain links TRBV29-1 with TRBJ1-2; D gene uncertain. CDR3 size: 14 residues. CDR1 is SQVTM and CDR2 is ANQGSEA in the germline V gene. Trimming shortened V by 8 bases and J by 8 bases, and 24 bases separated the two germline ends. The CDR3 DNA follows: TGCAGCTGTGCCAGGTCAGCCAGCCGCGTAGGCTACACCTTC. Residues: CSCARSASRVGYTF. Complete variable domain (other parts from reference TRBV29-1 and TRBJ1-2): SAVISQKPSRDICQRGTSLTIQCQVDSQVTMMFWYRQQPGQSLTLIATANQGSEATYESGFVIDKFPISRPNLTFSTLTVSNMSPEDSSIYLCSCARSASRVGYTFGSGTRLTVV.

CDR3 sequence (DNA): TGTGCCAGCAGCCCCCTAGAGATCACCTACAATGAGCAGTTCTTC. Amino acids: CASSPLEITYNEQFF. The V and J genes are TRBV9 and TRBJ2-1; D uncertain. The V and J ends lost 4 bases and 2 bases respectively, with 13 bases between them. This CDR3 region has 15 residues. Germline V gene sequence: CDR1 SGDLS, CDR2 YYNGEE.

The chain joins TRBV5-6 to TRBJ2-7; D perhaps matches TRBD1 (6 bases). The CDR3 totals 16 residues. Deletions cut 4 bases from V and 5 bases from J, with 22 bases between. CDR1 is SGHDT, CDR2 YYEEEE, per germline. CDR3 amino acids: CASSDDPMTGYDEQYF. DNA for the CDR3: TGTGCCAGCAGCGACGACCCGATGACAGGTTATGACGAGCAGTACTTC.

The chain couples TRBV30 to TRBJ2-3, with 7 bases lining up with TRBD2. The CDR3 covers 14 residues. From germline, CDR1 is GTSNPN and CDR2 SVGIG (reference sequence). The junction had 3 bases not matched to a gene; V was cut back by 3 bases and J by 0 bases. Here the CDR3 DNA reads TGTGCCTGGAGGCCTAGCGGCAGCACAGATACGCAGTATTTT. Residues: CAWRPSGSTDTQYF.

The chain carries TRBV7-9 and TRBJ2-1; 8 bases match TRBD2. The CDR3 sequence is 18 residues long. J gave up 7 bases and V 1 base, and 15 bases lay outside the gene matches. The germline CDR1 and CDR2 sequences are SEHNR and FQNEAQ (reference sequence). CDR3 in amino acids: CASSLEALAGSQGNEQFF. As DNA, the CDR3 is TGTGCCAGCAGCTTAGAAGCCCTAGCGGGCTCTCAGGGGAATGAGCAGTTCTTC.

The chain couples TRBV15 to TRBJ2-3; unclear D gene. The CDR3 consists of 17 residues. Per the germline V gene, CDR1 is LNHNV and CDR2 is YYDKDF (reference sequence). Trimming stripped 0 bases from V and 6 bases from J, with 19 bases between. The CDR3 bases are TGTGCCACCAGCAGAGATTATCGGCCAGTCCGGCGGGATACGCAGTATTTT. Its protein is CATSRDYRPVRRDTQYF.

In its sample, this clone was seen a few times. The chain links TRBV12-5 to TRBJ1-6; TRBD1 agrees at 8 bases. The CDR3 is made up of 14 amino acids. V trimming: 6 bases; J trimming: 8 bases; junction bases outside the gene matches: 6. Germline lookup yields CDR1 LGHNT and CDR2 FRNRAP. The CDR3: CASGLGQGHSPLHF. The CDR3 nucleotides are TGTGCTAGTGGCCTCGGACAGGGCCATTCACCCCTCCACTTT.

The chain uses TRBV7-8 and TRBJ1-1; possibly TRBD1 for D (5 bases). Germline-derived CDR1 and CDR2 are SGHVS and FQNEAQ. V dropped 5 bases and J dropped 11 bases, with 27 bases sitting between them. The length of the CDR3 is 16 residues. CDR3 loop: CASSPRVIGGGSSAFF. The CDR3 DNA is TGTGCCAGCAGCCCAAGGGTTATCGGGGGGGGTTCGTCGGCTTTCTTT.

This clone showed up just once. This chain links TRBV10-1 with TRBJ2-7; D is perhaps TRBD2 (6 bases). The CDR3 is 15 residues long. The germline V gene encodes CDR1 WNHNN and CDR2 SYGVQD (reference sequence). The V and J ends lost 6 bases and 3 bases respectively, with 18 bases between them. The CDR3, as DNA: TGCGCCAGCAGACACCACCCCGGGAGAGGCTACGAGCAGTACTTC. As protein: CASRHHPGRGYEQYF.

This clone was observed a single time. The chain carries TRBV2 and TRBJ1-4; D might be TRBD1 (6 bases). From germline, CDR1 is SNHLY and CDR2 FYNNEI. Trimming cost V 10 bases and J 0 bases, with 15 bases left between them. The CDR3 consists of 15 residues. CDR3: CATSRQAATNEKLFF. DNA for the CDR3: TGTGCCACGTCCCGACAGGCTGCAACTAATGAAAAACTGTTTTTT. The variable domain in full, with the rest retrieved from reference TRBV2 and TRBJ1-4, is EPEVTQTPSHQVTQMGQEVILRCVPISNHLYFYWYRQILGQKVEFLVSFYNNEISEKSEIFDDQFSVERPDGSNFTLKIRSTKLEDSAMYFCATSRQAATNEKLFFGSGTQLSVL.

This clone was seen only once. This chain joins TRBV6-5 and TRBJ2-7; maybe TRBD2 (5 bases). The CDR3 consists of 15 residues. Trimming pared 6 bases from V and 1 base from J, leaving 16 bases between. Per germline, CDR1 MNHEY and CDR2 SVGAGI. The chain's CDR3 is CASSIGGYQSYEQYF. In DNA form, the CDR3 reads TGTGCCAGCAGCATAGGCGGGTATCAATCCTACGAGCAGTACTTC.

Here the CDR3 reads CASSYETGRNTEAFF. Here the CDR3 DNA reads TGTGCCAGCAGTTACGAGACAGGGAGGAACACTGAAGCTTTCTTT. The gene calls are TRBV6-5 and TRBJ1-1; 7 bases align to TRBD1. This CDR3 is built from 15 residues. Germline V gene sequence: CDR1 MNHEY, CDR2 SVGAGI. The ends lost 2 bases at V and 1 base at J; junction bases unmatched: 4.

In its sample, this clone was seen once. V gene TRBV5-6 combines with J gene TRBJ1-2; 7 positions match TRBD1. The J segment lost 2 bases and the V segment lost 3 bases, leaving 4 bases of the junction unmatched. CDR3 size: 14 residues. From germline, CDR1 is SGHDT and CDR2 YYEEEE. The chain's CDR3 is CASSWDRSNYGYTF. The CDR3 region has the DNA TGTGCCAGCAGCTGGGACAGATCAAACTATGGCTACACCTTC.

The chain employs TRBV19 and TRBJ2-2, with TRBD1 matching 7 bases. Germline V gives CDR1 LNHDA, CDR2 SQIVND (reference sequence). This CDR3 spans 15 amino acids. V lost 6 bases, J lost 7 bases, and 11 bases stayed unmatched. In DNA form, the CDR3 reads TGTGCCAGTAGCTATCGGGCAGGGGACAGCGGGGAGCTGTTTTTT. It yields the protein CASSYRAGDSGELFF.

The V and J genes are TRBV11-2 and TRBJ2-7, with D uncertain. The length of the CDR3 is 13 residues. CDR1 SGHAT and CDR2 FQNNGV come from the germline V gene. Trimming took 5 bases from V and 2 from J, leaving 10 bases between them. CDR3: CASSPGDTYEQYF. The CDR3 DNA reads as TGTGCCAGCAGCCCGGGTGATACCTACGAGCAGTACTTC.

The chain joins TRBV5-1 to TRBJ2-1, with 12 bases aligning to TRBD2. V lost 3 bases to trimming and J lost 8 bases; unmatched junction nucleotides: 9. Germline values: CDR1 SGHRS, CDR2 YFSETQ. The CDR3 has 16 residues. CDR3 coding DNA: TGCGCCAGCAGCTACCAACTAGCGGGAGGCCTCTATGAGCAGTTCTTC. Its translation: CASSYQLAGGLYEQFF.